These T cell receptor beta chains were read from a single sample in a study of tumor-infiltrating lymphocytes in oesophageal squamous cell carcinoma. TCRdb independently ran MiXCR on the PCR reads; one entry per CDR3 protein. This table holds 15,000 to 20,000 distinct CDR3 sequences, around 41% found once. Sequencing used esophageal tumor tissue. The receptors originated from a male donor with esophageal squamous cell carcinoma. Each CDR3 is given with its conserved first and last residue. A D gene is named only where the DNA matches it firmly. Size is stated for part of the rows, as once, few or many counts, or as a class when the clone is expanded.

TGTGCCAGCAGCCACGCGGGGGCCCGAAACTACGAGCAGTACTTC	CASSHAGARNYEQYF	TRBV6-2/TRBV6-3	NA	NA	TRBJ2-7
TGTGCCAGCAGCCTCCGCGGACAGGGGGTCTATGGCTACACCTTC	CASSLRGQGVYGYTF	TRBV6-1	many	TRBD1	TRBJ1-2
TGTGCCAGCAGTTACTCACGCCCCCAGACTAGTCAAGAGACCCAGTACTTC	CASSYSRPQTSQETQYF	TRBV6-6	NA	NA	TRBJ2-5
TGTGCCAGCAGCTCGCGGGGGAACTACAATGAGCAGTTCTTC	CASSSRGNYNEQFF	TRBV7-6	NA	TRBD2	TRBJ2-1
TGTGCCAGCTCACCCGGGACAGAATACGAGCAGTTCTTC	CASSPGTEYEQFF	TRBV18	NA	TRBD1	TRBJ2-1
TGTGCCAGCAGCTCGGAGGGAGGACAGCTCTACGAGCAGTACTTC	CASSSEGGQLYEQYF	TRBV11-2	NA	NA	TRBJ2-7
TGTGCCAGCAGGTATGAGGGATCGGAAGCTTTCTTT	CASRYEGSEAFF	TRBV6-1	medium-sized	NA	TRBJ1-1
TGTGCCAGCAGTTTATCAGGAGTCTATGGCTACACCTTC	CASSLSGVYGYTF	TRBV12-3/TRBV12-4	NA	NA	TRBJ1-2
TGCGCCAGCAGTGCGGGACTAGCGGGACTCTGGTCCTTC	CASSAGLAGLWSF	TRBV10-1	NA	TRBD2	TRBJ2-3
TGTGCCAGCAGTTTAGAGGGGAGGCGCACAGATACGCAGTATTTT	CASSLEGRRTDTQYF	TRBV12-3/TRBV12-4	NA	NA	TRBJ2-3
TGTGCCAGCAGCTCTAGCGGGGAGCAGTTCTTC	CASSSSGEQFF	TRBV7-3	NA	TRBD2	TRBJ2-1
TGTGCTACTAATGGGGGGACTACCCAAGAGACCCAGTACTTC	CATNGGTTQETQYF	TRBV19	many	TRBD2	TRBJ2-5
TGTGCCAGCAGTTTCAGTCTGGGTACGAACACCGGGGAGCTGTTTTTT	CASSFSLGTNTGELFF	TRBV12-3/TRBV12-4	NA	NA	TRBJ2-2
TGTGCCAGCATACAGGGACAGAGGGTCGGGGGGGCCAACGTCCTGACTTTC	CASIQGQRVGGANVLTF	TRBV2	NA	TRBD1	TRBJ2-6
TGTGCCGGCAGCTTGTTAGGGTACGAGCAGTACTTC	CAGSLLGYEQYF	TRBV5-8	NA	NA	TRBJ2-7
TGTGCCAGCAGTTATATGGGACCCCAAGAGACCCAGTACTTC	CASSYMGPQETQYF	TRBV6-1	many	NA	TRBJ2-5
TGTGCCAGCTCACCAGTGGCAGTACAAGAGACCCAGTACTTC	CASSPVAVQETQYF	TRBV18	few	NA	TRBJ2-5
TGTGCCAGCAGCTTAGTGGGGGGCGCCGGCACTGAAGCTTTCTTT	CASSLVGGAGTEAFF	TRBV7-2	NA	NA	TRBJ1-1
TGTGCCAGCAGCTTAGAGCGGGAGTTCACTGAGCAGTTCTTC	CASSLEREFTEQFF	TRBV7-3	NA	TRBD2	TRBJ2-1
TGTGCCATCAGTGAACCCGGGACAGGGATTTCTGGTGAAGCTTTCTTT	CAISEPGTGISGEAFF	TRBV10-3	many	TRBD1	TRBJ1-1
TGTGCCACCACATCACTAGGAGGGAATCAGCCCCAGCATTTT	CATTSLGGNQPQHF	TRBV6-2/TRBV6-3	NA	NA	TRBJ1-5
TGCGCCAGCAGCCCCGGGGTAGCGGGAGTGTCATACGAGCAGTACTTC	CASSPGVAGVSYEQYF	TRBV10-1	many	TRBD2	TRBJ2-7
TGTGCCAGCAGCTTAGGACAAGCGGGATTACCCTACGAGCAGTACTTC	CASSLGQAGLPYEQYF	TRBV7-2	NA	TRBD2	TRBJ2-7
TGTGCCAGCAGCTCAGGACTAGCCGGGGCTTGGGGGAATGAGCAGTTCTTC	CASSSGLAGAWGNEQFF	TRBV7-9	few	TRBD2	TRBJ2-1
TGTGCCAGCACTTCAACAGGGGACTCCTACGAGCAGTACTTC	CASTSTGDSYEQYF	TRBV28	many	TRBD1	TRBJ2-7
TGCGCCAGCAGCCAAGCAAACAGGCCGGGGGATGAGCAGTTCTTC	CASSQANRPGDEQFF	TRBV4-1	NA	NA	TRBJ2-1
TGTGCCAGCAGTCCGCTGGACCGGGACAGCCTCTACGAGCAGTACTTT	CASSPLDRDSLYEQYF	TRBV12-3/TRBV12-4	NA	TRBD1	TRBJ1-6
TGTGCCAGCAGTGAAGGCAGATTTCCCTACGAGCAGTACTTC	CASSEGRFPYEQYF	TRBV2	few	NA	TRBJ2-7
TGTGCCAGCAGCCCCCGGGGCCCGGATACGCAGTATTTT	CASSPRGPDTQYF	TRBV7-3	NA	NA	TRBJ2-3
TGCGCCAGTAGTATCGAGTGGACATCCCCTGAAGCTTTCTTT	CASSIEWTSPEAFF	TRBV19	NA	NA	TRBJ1-1
TGTGCCAGCAGTAGGACTAGCAATGAGCAGTTCTTC	CASSRTSNEQFF	TRBV27	many	TRBD2	TRBJ2-1
TGTGCCAGCAGCTTAGAAAATTATGGTGGCGCCTCCAGGAATGAGCAGTTCTTC	CASSLENYGGASRNEQFF	TRBV11-3	NA	NA	TRBJ2-1
TGTGCCAGCACCCCCCAGGATGAGCAGTTCTTC	CASTPQDEQFF	TRBV7-9	medium-sized	NA	TRBJ2-1
TGTGCCAGTAGAGACAGGAGTTTTAATTCACCCCTCCACTTT	CASRDRSFNSPLHF	TRBV19	few	NA	TRBJ1-6